What follows are 15 T cell receptor beta chains derived from one specimen sequenced in a study of vaccination effects on CD4 cells after COVID-19. The repertoire was sequenced with immunoSEQ multiplex PCR; TCRdb's copy has only in-frame clones and lacks some. In the table there are about 19,000 clones, 70% of which are singletons. No antigen has been assigned to these receptors. In the ViraFEST assay, antigen-specific CD4+ clonotypes were identified by expansion after peptide-pool stimulation. Culture lasted roughly eleven days before CD4+ T cell isolation. The specimen comprised CD4+ T cells from PBMCs cultured with HCoV-229E spike peptides, sampled before COVID-19 vaccination. Receptors were obtained from a human donor who received a COVID-19 vaccine.

The chain combines TRBV6-4 with TRBJ2-6; no clear D. Trimming removed 6 bases at V and 0 bases at J, with 9 bases between. There are 15 residues in the CDR3. From germline, CDR1 is MRHNA and CDR2 SNTAGT. CDR3 loop: CASSAAPSGANVLTF. The DNA for the CDR3 is TGTGCCAGCAGCGCCGCTCCCTCTGGGGCCAACGTCCTGACTTTC.

The chain combines TRBV19 with TRBJ2-1, with D possibly being TRBD1 (5 bases). Per the germline V gene, CDR1 is LNHDA and CDR2 is SQIVND (reference sequence). The germline V and J ends were trimmed by 0 bases and 8 bases, with 11 bases remaining between them. This CDR3 contains 14 residues. CDR3 residues: CASSIDQGTDEQFF. The CDR3 nucleotides are TGTGCCAGTAGTATAGATCAGGGTACGGATGAGCAGTTCTTC.

The chain has TRBV19 and TRBJ1-1; perhaps TRBD1 as D (5 bases). The CDR3 spans 12 residues. Germline V lookup: CDR1 LNHDA, CDR2 SQIVND (reference sequence). V dropped 7 bases and J dropped 11 bases, with 17 bases sitting between them. The CDR3 region is CASTARGGRAFF. The CDR3 DNA is TGTGCCAGTACCGCCCGGGGGGGGAGGGCTTTCTTT. Filled out from reference TRBV19 and TRBJ1-1, the complete variable domain reads DGGITQSPKYLFRKEGQNVTLSCEQNLNHDAMYWYRQDPGQGLRLIYYSQIVNDFQKGDIAEGYSVSREKKESFPLTVTSAQKNPTAFYLCASTARGGRAFFGQGTRLTVV.

This sequence joins TRBV29-1 and TRBJ1-1; 7 nucleotides line up with TRBD1. The CDR3 covers 13 residues. Per the germline V gene, CDR1 is SQVTM and CDR2 is ANQGSEA. V trimming: 1 base; J trimming: 5 bases; junction bases outside the gene matches: 4. This CDR3 is CSVEGQGGTEAFF. CDR3 nucleotides: TGCAGCGTTGAAGGACAGGGAGGGACTGAAGCTTTCTTT.

CDR3 bases: TGTGCCAGCAGCCGGACTACGGGACAGGGCGGCGAGCAGTACTTC. This codes for CASSRTTGQGGEQYF. The chain recombines TRBV14 with TRBJ2-7, with TRBD1 identical over 9 bases. The CDR3 has 15 amino acids. V shed 4 bases, J shed 6 bases, and the junction held 10 bases outside the gene matches. Germline values: CDR1 SGHDN, CDR2 FVKESK.

This clone was seen just once. The chain couples TRBV25-1 to TRBJ2-7; D is possibly TRBD1 (6 bases). Trimming stripped 0 bases from V and 2 bases from J, with 14 bases between. The CDR3 runs 16 residues. Germline values: CDR1 MGHDK, CDR2 SYGVNS. Here the CDR3 reads CASSEYSGVGAYEQYF. For the CDR3, the DNA is TGTGCCAGCAGTGAATATTCAGGGGTGGGAGCCTACGAGCAGTACTTC.

In DNA form, the CDR3 reads TGTGCCACCAGCCGCCAGGGTACAGATACGCAGTATTTT. This translates into CATSRQGTDTQYF. This sequence joins TRBV24-1 and TRBJ2-3, with D possibly TRBD1 on 5 matching bases. Germline CDR1 and CDR2: KGHDR and SFDVKD. The CDR3 is 13 residues long. V lost 7 bases, J lost 3 bases, and 10 bases lay in between.

This clone was seen only once. This chain joins TRBV10-3 and TRBJ2-3; D is undetermined. V was shortened by 0 bases and J by 0 bases, with 7 bases between the two germline ends. Germline loops: CDR1 ENHRY, CDR2 SYGVKD. The CDR3 sequence is 15 residues long. DNA of the CDR3: TGTGCCATCAGTGAGTCCAGCGCGAGCACAGATACGCAGTATTTT. Its protein is CAISESSASTDTQYF.

The V call is TRBV6-5, the J call TRBJ2-6, with D uncertain. This CDR3 has 15 residues. CDR1 MNHEY and CDR2 SVGAGI come from the germline V gene. V was pared by 3 bases and J by 0 bases, with 6 bases between. The CDR3 reads CASSYERSGANVLTF. The CDR3 DNA sequence: TGTGCCAGCAGTTATGAGCGCTCTGGGGCCAACGTCCTGACTTTC.

This clone was recorded a few times. This sequence joins TRBV6-5 and TRBJ2-3; D is unresolved. This CDR3 region has 10 residues. CDR1 MNHEY and CDR2 SVGAGI come from the germline V gene. V lost 7 bases to trimming and J lost 6 bases, with 5 bases between them. CDR3 protein: CASTWDTQYF. The CDR3 DNA sequence: TGTGCCAGCACCTGGGATACGCAGTATTTT.

V usage is TRBV3-1 (or the pseudogene TRBV3-2) and J usage is TRBJ2-3; 13 bases align to TRBD2. Trimming took 0 bases from V and 2 from J; bases not matched to a gene: 5. CDR1 and CDR2 from the germline V gene are LGHDT and YNNKEL (reference sequence). CDR3 length: 18 amino acids. As DNA, the CDR3 is TGTGCCAGCAGCCAAGATCGGGGACTAGCGGGGATCACAGATACGCAGTATTTT. This sequence encodes CASSQDRGLAGITDTQYF.

The chain links TRBV19 to TRBJ1-5, with D unclear. This CDR3 is 13 amino acids long. V lost 3 bases to trimming and J lost 2 bases, with 5 bases between them. Germline CDR1 reads LNHDA; CDR2 reads SQIVND (reference sequence). Here the CDR3 DNA reads TGTGCCAGTAGTATTAAGGGCAATCAGCCCCAGCATTTT. Protein product: CASSIKGNQPQHF.

There are a few counts of this clone. V gene TRBV4-1 combines with J gene TRBJ1-5; a possible D gene is TRBD1 (6 bases). V dropped 1 base and J dropped 2 bases, with 18 bases sitting between them. The germline V gene encodes CDR1 MGHRA and CDR2 YSYEKL. This CDR3 spans 18 amino acids. The CDR3 sequence is CASSQASRGGSRNQPQHF. The CDR3 DNA follows: TGCGCCAGCAGCCAAGCCTCCAGGGGCGGCTCTCGCAATCAGCCCCAGCATTTT.

The chain links TRBV18 to TRBJ1-1; no clear D. Germline V gene data show CDR1 as KGHSH and CDR2 as LQKENI. The CDR3 is made up of 16 amino acids. Trimming cost V 3 bases and J 0 bases, with 14 bases left between them. In DNA, the CDR3 is TGTGCCAGCTCACCGGGAGAGTTCATGATGAACACTGAAGCTTTCTTT. It encodes CASSPGEFMMNTEAFF.

This sequence joins TRBV5-1 and TRBJ2-5; TRBD2 matches at 8 bases. Trimming took 1 base from V and 2 from J; bases not matched to a gene: 7. The CDR3 loop spans 16 amino acids. Per germline, CDR1 SGHRS and CDR2 YFSETQ. CDR3 bases: TGCGCCAGCAGCTTGTATGCGGGAGGATCTCAAGAGACCCAGTACTTC. It specifies CASSLYAGGSQETQYF.